This T cell receptor beta chain was retrieved from a study of blood T cell repertoires in COVID-19. Trimming took 9 bases from V and 3 from J; bases not matched to a gene: 9. Germline values: CDR1 ENHRY, CDR2 SYGVKD. The CDR3 spans 17 residues. Authors' data handling: It was from reference gene primer amplification that nucleated cell counts were estimated. Data came from immunoSEQ multiplex PCR; TCRdb stores just in-frame clones and leaves some out. V and J calls and clone size follow that table, whereas D and trimming were derived from the DNA. The table lists fewer than 200,000 clones, 82% of them singletons. Ages ranged from about 18 to 100 years, with residence in 24 US areas.

This receptor was identified in a man in his sixties who had recovered from COVID-19. The sample comprised PBMCs or T cells enriched from blood (not recorded which). The rearrangement links TRBV10-3 to TRBJ2-6, with 12 bases that match TRBD1. The CDR3 DNA is TGTGCCATTGGGCGGGACAGGGGGCTTGGTGGGGCCAACGTCCTGACTTTC. Its translation: CAIGRDRGLGGANVLTF.